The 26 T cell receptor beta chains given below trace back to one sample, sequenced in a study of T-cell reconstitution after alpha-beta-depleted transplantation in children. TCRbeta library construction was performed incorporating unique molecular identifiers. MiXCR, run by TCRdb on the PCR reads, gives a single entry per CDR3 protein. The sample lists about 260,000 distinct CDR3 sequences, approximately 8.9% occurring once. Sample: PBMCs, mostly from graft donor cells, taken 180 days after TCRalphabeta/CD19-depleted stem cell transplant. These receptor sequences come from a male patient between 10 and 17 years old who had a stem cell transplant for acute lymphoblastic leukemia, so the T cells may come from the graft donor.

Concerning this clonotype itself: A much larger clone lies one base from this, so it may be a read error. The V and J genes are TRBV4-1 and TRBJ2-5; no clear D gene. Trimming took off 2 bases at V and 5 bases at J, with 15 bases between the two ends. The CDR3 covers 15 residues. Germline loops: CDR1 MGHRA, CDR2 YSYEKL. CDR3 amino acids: CASSQPWSAAETQYF. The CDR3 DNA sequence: TGCGCCAGCAGCCAACCATGGTCGGCAGCGGAGACCCAGTACTTC.

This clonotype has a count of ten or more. Here the CDR3 DNA reads TGCGCCAGCAGCCAAGAACCAGGGCGGGCTAACTATGGCTACACCTTC. Its translation is CASSQEPGRANYGYTF. The J gene is TRBJ1-2, the V gene TRBV4-3; possible D gene TRBD1, 5 bases. V was clipped by 0 bases and J by 0 bases, with 11 bases between them. The CDR3 extends over 16 amino acids. From germline, CDR1 is LGHNA and CDR2 YSLEER.

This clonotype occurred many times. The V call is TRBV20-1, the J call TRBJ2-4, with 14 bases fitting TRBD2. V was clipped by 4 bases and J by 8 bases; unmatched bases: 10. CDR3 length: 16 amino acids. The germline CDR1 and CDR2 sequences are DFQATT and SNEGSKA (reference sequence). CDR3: CSAIQTSGRAWDIQYF. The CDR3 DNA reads TGCAGTGCTATCCAGACTAGCGGGAGGGCCTGGGACATTCAGTACTTC.

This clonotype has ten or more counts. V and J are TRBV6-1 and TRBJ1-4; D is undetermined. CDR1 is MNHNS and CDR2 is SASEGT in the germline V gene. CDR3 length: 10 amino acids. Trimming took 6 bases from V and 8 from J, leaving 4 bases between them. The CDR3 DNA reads TGTGCCAGCAGCTGGGAAAAACTGTTTTTT. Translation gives CASSWEKLFF.

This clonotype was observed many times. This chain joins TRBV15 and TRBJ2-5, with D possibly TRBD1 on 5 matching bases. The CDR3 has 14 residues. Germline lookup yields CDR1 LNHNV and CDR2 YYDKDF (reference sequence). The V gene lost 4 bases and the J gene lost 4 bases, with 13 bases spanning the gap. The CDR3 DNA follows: TGTGCCACCAGCACCCCTGGGCAGGGAGAGACCCAGTACTTC. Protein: CATSTPGQGETQYF.

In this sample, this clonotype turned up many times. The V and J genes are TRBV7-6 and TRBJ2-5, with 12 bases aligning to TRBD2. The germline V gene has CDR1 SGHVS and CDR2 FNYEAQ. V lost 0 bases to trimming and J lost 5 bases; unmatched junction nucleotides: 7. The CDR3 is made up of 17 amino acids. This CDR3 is CASSLAPTSGRRETQYF. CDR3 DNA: TGTGCCAGCAGCTTAGCGCCCACTAGCGGGAGGAGGGAGACCCAGTACTTC.

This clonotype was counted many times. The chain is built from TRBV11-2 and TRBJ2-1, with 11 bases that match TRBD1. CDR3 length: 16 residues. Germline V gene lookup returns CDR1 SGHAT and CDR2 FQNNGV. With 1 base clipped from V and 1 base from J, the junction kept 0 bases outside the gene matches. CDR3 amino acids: CASSLGDRGSYNEQFF. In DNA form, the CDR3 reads TGTGCCAGCAGCTTAGGGGACAGGGGGTCCTACAATGAGCAGTTCTTC.

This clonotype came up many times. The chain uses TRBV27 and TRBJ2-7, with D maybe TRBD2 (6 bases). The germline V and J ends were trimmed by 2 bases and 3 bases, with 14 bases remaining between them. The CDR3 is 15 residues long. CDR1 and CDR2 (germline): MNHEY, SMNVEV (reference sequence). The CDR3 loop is CASSLEGGGSYEQYF. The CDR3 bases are TGTGCCAGCAGTTTAGAGGGAGGTGGGAGCTACGAGCAGTACTTC.

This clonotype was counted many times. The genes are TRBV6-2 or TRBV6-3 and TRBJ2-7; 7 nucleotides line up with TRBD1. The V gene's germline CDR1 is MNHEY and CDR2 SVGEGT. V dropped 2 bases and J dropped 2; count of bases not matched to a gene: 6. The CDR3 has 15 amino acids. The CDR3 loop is CASSYPRTGPYEQYF. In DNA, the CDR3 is TGTGCCAGCAGTTACCCCCGGACAGGTCCCTACGAGCAGTACTTC.

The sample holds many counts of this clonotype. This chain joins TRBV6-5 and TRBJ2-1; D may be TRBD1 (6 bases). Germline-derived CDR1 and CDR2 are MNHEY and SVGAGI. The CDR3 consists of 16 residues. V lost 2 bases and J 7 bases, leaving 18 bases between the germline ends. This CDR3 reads CASSYPQGSLRNEQFF. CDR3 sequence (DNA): TGTGCCAGCAGTTACCCACAGGGTAGCTTAAGAAATGAGCAGTTCTTC.

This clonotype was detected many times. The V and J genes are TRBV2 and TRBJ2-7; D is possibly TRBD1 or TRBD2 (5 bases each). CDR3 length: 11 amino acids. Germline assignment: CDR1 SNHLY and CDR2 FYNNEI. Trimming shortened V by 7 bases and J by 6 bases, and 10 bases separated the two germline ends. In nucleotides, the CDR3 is TGTGCCAGCACACGGGGCGGCGAGCAGTACTTC. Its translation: CASTRGGEQYF.

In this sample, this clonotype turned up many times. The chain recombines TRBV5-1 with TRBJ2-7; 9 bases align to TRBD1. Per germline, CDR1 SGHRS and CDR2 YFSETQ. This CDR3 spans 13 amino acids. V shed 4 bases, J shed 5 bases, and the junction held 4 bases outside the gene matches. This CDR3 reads CASSLGQGNEQYF. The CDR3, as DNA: TGCGCCAGCAGCCTTGGACAGGGGAACGAGCAGTACTTC.

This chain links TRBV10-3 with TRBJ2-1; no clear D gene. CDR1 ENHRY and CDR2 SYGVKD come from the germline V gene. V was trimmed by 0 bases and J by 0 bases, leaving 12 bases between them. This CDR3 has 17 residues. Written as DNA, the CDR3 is TGTGCCATCAGTGAGTCGAAGTACGTGAGCTCCTACAATGAGCAGTTCTTC. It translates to CAISESKYVSSYNEQFF.

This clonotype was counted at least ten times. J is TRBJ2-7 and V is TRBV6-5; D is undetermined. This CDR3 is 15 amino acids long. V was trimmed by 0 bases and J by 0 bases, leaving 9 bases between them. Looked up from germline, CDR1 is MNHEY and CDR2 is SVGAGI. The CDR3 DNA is TGTGCCAGCAGTTACTCGCCAGGTATCTCCTACGAGCAGTACTTC. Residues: CASSYSPGISYEQYF.

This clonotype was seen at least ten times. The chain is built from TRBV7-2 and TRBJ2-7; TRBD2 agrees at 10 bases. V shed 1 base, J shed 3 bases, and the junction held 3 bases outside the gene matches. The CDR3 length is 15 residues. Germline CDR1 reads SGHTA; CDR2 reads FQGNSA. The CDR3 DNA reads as TGTGCCAGCAGCTTAGGCCCTAGCGGGGGCTACGAGCAGTACTTC. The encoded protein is CASSLGPSGGYEQYF.

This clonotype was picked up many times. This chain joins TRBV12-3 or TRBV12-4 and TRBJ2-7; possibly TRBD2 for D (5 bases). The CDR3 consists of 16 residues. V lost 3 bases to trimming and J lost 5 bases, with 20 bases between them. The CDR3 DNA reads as TGTGCCAGCAGTTTTGAGTGGAGGTCGAGCAAGGACGAGCAGTACTTC. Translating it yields CASSFEWRSSKDEQYF.

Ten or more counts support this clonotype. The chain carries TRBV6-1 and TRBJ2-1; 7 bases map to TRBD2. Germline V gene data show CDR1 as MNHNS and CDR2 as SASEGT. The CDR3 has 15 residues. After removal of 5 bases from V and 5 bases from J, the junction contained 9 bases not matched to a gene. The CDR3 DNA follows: TGTGCCAGCAGTCCCGGGGGGACTGGAGACAATGAGCAGTTCTTC. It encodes CASSPGGTGDNEQFF.

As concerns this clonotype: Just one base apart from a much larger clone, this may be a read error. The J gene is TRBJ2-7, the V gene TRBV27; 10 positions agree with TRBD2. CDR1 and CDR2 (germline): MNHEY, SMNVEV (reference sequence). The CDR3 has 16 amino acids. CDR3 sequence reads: CASSKALAGAAYDQYF. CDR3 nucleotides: TGTGCCAGCAGTAAGGCTCTAGCGGGAGCGGCCTACGACCAGTACTTC.

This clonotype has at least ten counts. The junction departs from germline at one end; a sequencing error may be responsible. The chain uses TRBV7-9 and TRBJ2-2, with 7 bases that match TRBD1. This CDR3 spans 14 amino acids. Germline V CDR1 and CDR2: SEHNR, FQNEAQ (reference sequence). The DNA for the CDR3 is TGTGCCAGCAGCTCGACAGGGAACCCCGGGGAGCTGTTTTTT. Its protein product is CASSSTGNPGELFF.

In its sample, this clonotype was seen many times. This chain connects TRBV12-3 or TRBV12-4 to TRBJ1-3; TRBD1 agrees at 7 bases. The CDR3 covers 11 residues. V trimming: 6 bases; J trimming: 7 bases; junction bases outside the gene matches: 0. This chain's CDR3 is CASSRGNTIYF. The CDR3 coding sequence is TGTGCCAGCAGCAGGGGGAACACCATATATTTT.

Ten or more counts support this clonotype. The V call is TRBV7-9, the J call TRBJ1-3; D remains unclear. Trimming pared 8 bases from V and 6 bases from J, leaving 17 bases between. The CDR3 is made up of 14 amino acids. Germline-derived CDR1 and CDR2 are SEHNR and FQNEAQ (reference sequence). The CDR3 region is CASPAHVGENTIYF. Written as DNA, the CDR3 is TGTGCCAGCCCGGCCCACGTCGGAGAAAACACCATATATTTT.

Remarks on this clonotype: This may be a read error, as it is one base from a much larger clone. The CDR3 spells CSASGENIEAFF. The DNA for the CDR3 is TGCAGTGCTAGTGGGGAGAACATTGAAGCTTTCTTT. This chain links TRBV20-1 with TRBJ1-1; unclear D gene. Germline assignment: CDR1 DFQATT and CDR2 SNEGSKA (reference sequence). The CDR3 has 12 residues.

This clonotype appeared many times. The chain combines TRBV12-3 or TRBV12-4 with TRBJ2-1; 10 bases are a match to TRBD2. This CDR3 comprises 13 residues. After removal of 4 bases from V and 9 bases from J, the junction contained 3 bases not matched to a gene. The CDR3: CASSWSGGGEQFF. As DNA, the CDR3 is TGTGCCAGCAGTTGGAGCGGGGGGGGTGAGCAGTTCTTC.

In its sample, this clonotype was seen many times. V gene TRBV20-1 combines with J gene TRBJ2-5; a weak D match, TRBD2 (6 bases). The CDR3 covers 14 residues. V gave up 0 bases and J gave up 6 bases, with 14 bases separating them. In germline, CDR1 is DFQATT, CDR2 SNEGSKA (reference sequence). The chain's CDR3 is CSARDNLARQTQYF. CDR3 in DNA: TGCAGTGCTAGAGATAATCTAGCGAGGCAGACCCAGTACTTC.

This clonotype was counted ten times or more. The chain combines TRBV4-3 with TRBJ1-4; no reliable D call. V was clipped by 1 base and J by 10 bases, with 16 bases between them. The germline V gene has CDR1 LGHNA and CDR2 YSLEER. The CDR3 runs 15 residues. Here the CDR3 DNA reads TGCGCCAGCAGCCAAGTAACAACTCTCGCGGGAAAACTGTTTTTT. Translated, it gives CASSQVTTLAGKLFF.

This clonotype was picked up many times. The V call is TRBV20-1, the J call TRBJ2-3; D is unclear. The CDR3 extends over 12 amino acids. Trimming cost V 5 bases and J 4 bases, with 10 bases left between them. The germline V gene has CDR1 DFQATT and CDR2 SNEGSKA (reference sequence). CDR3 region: CSAAISADTQYF. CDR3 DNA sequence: TGCAGTGCTGCCATATCGGCAGATACGCAGTATTTT.